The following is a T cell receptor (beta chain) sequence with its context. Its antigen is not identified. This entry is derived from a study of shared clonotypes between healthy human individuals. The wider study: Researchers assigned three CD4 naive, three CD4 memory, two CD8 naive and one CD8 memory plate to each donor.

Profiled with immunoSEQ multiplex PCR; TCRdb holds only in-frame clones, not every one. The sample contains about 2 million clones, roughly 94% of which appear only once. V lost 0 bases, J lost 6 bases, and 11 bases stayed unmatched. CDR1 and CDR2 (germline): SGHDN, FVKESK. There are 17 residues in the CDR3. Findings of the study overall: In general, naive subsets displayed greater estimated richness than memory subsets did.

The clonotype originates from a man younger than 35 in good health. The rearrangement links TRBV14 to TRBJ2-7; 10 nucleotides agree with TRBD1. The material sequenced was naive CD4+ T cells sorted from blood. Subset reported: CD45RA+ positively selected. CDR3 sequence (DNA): TGTGCCAGCAGCCAAGACACACCGGGACAGGGGACCCGCGAGCAGTACTTC. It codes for CASSQDTPGQGTREQYF.